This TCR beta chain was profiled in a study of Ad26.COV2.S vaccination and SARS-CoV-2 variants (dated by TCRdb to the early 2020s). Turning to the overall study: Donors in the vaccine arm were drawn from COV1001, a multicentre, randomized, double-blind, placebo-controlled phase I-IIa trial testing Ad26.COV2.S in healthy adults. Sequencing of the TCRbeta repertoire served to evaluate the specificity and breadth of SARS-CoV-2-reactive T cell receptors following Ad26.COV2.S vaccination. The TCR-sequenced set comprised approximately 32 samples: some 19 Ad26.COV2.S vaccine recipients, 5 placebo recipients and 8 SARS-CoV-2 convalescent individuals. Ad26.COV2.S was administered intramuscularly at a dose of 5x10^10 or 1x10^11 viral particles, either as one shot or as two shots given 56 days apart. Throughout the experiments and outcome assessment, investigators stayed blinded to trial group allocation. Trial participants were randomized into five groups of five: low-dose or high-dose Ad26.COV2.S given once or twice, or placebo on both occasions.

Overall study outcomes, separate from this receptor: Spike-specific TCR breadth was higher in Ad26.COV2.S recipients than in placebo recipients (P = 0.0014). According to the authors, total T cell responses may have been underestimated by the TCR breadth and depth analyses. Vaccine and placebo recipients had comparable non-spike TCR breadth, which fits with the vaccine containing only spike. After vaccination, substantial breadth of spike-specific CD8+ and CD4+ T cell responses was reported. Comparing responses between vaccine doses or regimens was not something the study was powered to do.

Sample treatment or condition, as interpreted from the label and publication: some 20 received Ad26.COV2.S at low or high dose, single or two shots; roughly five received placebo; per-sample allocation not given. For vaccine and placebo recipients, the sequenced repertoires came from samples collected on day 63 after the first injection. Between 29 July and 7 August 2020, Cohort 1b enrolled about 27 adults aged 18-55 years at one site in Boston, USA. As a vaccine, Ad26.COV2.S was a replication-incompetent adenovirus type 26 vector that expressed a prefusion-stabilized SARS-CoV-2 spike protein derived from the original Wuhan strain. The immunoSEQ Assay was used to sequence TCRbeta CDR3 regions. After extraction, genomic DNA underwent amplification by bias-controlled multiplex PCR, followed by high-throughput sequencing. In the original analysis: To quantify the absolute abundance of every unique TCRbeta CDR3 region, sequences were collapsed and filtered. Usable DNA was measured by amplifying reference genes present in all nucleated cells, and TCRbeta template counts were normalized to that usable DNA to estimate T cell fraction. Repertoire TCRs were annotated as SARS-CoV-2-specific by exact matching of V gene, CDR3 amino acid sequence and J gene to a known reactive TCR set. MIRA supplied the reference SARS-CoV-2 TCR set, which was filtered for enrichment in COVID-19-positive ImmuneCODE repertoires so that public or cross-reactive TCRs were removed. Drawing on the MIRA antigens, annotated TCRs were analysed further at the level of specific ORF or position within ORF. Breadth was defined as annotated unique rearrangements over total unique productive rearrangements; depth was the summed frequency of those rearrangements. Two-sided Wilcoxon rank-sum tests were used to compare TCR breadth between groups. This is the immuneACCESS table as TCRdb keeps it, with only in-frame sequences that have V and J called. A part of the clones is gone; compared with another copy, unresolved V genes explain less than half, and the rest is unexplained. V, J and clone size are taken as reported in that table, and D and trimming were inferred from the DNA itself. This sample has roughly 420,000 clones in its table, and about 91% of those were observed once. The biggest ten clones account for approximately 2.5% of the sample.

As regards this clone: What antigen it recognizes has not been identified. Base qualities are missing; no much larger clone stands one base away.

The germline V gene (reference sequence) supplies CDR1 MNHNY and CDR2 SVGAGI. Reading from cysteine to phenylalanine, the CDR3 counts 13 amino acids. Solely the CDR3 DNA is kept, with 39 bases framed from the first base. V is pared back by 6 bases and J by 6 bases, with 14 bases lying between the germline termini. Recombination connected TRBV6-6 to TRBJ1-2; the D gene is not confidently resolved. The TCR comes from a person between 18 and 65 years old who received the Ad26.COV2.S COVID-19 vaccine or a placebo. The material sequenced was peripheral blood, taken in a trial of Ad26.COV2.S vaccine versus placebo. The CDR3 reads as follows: CASREGRPNGYTF. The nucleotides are TGTGCCAGCAGGGAGGGCCGGCCGAATGGCTACACCTTC.